These 21 T cell receptor beta chains were all obtained from the same sample, sequenced in a study of blood T cell repertoires in COVID-19. Libraries were prepared by immunoSEQ multiplex PCR; TCRdb keeps only in-frame clonotypes and omits some of them. This sample has around 70,000 clones, with roughly 81% found just once. The sequencing input was peripheral blood. The receptor source for this set is a woman in her 70s with acute or convalescent COVID-19.

V and J are TRBV5-1 and TRBJ2-7; D may be TRBD1 (5 bases). The CDR3 runs 14 residues. Trimming shortened V by 4 bases and J by 0 bases, and 11 bases separated the two germline ends. Germline CDR1 reads SGHRS; CDR2 reads YFSETQ. In DNA form, the CDR3 reads TGCGCCAGCAGCACCCACAGGAGCTCCTACGAGCAGTACTTC. Protein product: CASSTHRSSYEQYF.

This clone has just a few counts. This sequence joins TRBV2 and TRBJ1-5, with TRBD1 matching 9 bases. Germline V lookup: CDR1 SNHLY, CDR2 FYNNEI. V shed 3 bases, J shed 7 bases, and the junction held 4 bases outside the gene matches. The CDR3 loop spans 14 amino acids. CDR3 bases: TGTGCCAGCAGTGAGTTTACAGGGGGCCAGCCCCAGCATTTT. Its protein product is CASSEFTGGQPQHF.

The rearrangement joins TRBV10-3 to TRBJ1-2, with TRBD1 matching 7 bases. The CDR3 extends over 15 amino acids. V shed 2 bases and J 2 bases; nucleotides not matched to a gene: 5. Per the germline V gene, CDR1 is ENHRY and CDR2 is SYGVKD. CDR3 protein: CAISERSGQNYGYTF. CDR3 bases: TGTGCCATCAGTGAGCGCTCGGGACAGAACTATGGCTACACCTTC.

The rearrangement uses TRBV1 and TRBJ1-5; whether TRBD1, the table's D call, matches the DNA was not checked. TRBV1 is marked as a pseudogene. The CDR3 sequence is 16 residues long. CDR3 bases: TGCACCAGCAGCCGCAGGGACAGGGATTGGAATCAGCCCCAGCATTTT. Protein product: CTSSRRDRDWNQPQHF.

The chain couples TRBV14 to TRBJ2-1, with 7 bases lining up with TRBD1. Trimming took 2 bases from V and 7 from J; bases not matched to a gene: 5. The CDR3 runs 14 residues. CDR1 is SGHDN, CDR2 FVKESK, per germline. The CDR3 DNA reads TGTGCCAGCAGCCAAAGGGGGCGCGTGAATGAGCAGTTCTTC. Protein: CASSQRGRVNEQFF.

J is TRBJ1-3 and V is TRBV4-1; D possibly corresponds to TRBD1 (6 bases). The CDR3 is 16 amino acids. Trimming shortened V by 4 bases and J by 0 bases, and 13 bases separated the two germline ends. Germline V CDR1 and CDR2: MGHRA, YSYEKL. The CDR3 coding sequence is TGCGCCAGCAGCCCAAGAATGGGGGCCTCTGGAAACACCATATATTTT. Translation gives CASSPRMGASGNTIYF.

V gene TRBV19 combines with J gene TRBJ1-2; TRBD1 matches 8 bases. Unmatched junction bases numbered 7, after V lost 6 bases and J lost 7 bases. This CDR3 has 13 amino acids. Germline-derived CDR1 and CDR2 are LNHDA and SQIVND (reference sequence). The CDR3, as DNA: TGTGCCAGTAGACGCTGGACAGGGCCTGGCTACACCTTC. Protein product: CASRRWTGPGYTF.

The chain uses TRBV13 and TRBJ2-2, with 12 bases fitting TRBD2. The ends lost 5 bases at V and 4 bases at J; junction bases unmatched: 5. Germline values: CDR1 PRHDT, CDR2 FYEKMQ (reference sequence). The CDR3 length is 16 residues. The CDR3 DNA is TGTGCCAGCAGCATGCTAGCGGGAGGGCCCACCGGGGAGCTGTTTTTT. Amino acids: CASSMLAGGPTGELFF. Combining the CDR3 with reference TRBV13 and TRBJ2-2 gives the whole variable domain AAGVIQSPRHLIKEKRETATLKCYPIPRHDTVYWYQQGPGQDPQFLISFYEKMQSDKGSIPDRFSAQQFSDYHSELNMSSLELGDSALYFCASSMLAGGPTGELFFGEGSRLTVL.

The chain combines TRBV2 with TRBJ1-4; maybe TRBD1 (5 bases). The CDR3 is 12 amino acids. Germline CDR1 is SNHLY and CDR2 is FYNNEI. Trimming cost V 8 bases and J 10 bases, with 14 bases left between them. The CDR3 sequence is CASGEGFGKLFF. The CDR3 DNA is TGTGCCAGCGGGGAGGGGTTTGGAAAACTGTTTTTT.

The chain combines TRBV18 with TRBJ2-7, with 7 nucleotides matching TRBD1. Germline V lookup: CDR1 KGHSH, CDR2 LQKENI. The CDR3 contains 13 residues. Trimming at V came to 7 bases and at J to 6 bases, leaving 9 bases not matched to a gene. The CDR3 reads CASLLTGSGEQYF. The CDR3 DNA reads as TGTGCCAGCTTATTGACAGGGTCGGGCGAGCAGTACTTC. Full variable domain (missing parts from reference TRBV18 and TRBJ2-7): NAGVMQNPRHLVRRRGQEARLRCSPMKGHSHVYWYRQLPEEGLKFMVYLQKENIIDESGMPKERFSAEFPKEGPSILRIQQVVRGDSAAYFCASLLTGSGEQYFGPGTRLTVT.

CDR3 protein: CASSWGLAVAQYF. As DNA, the CDR3 is TGTGCCAGCAGTTGGGGACTAGCTGTGGCCCAGTACTTC. The J gene is TRBJ2-5, the V gene TRBV28; 9 nucleotides line up with TRBD2. The CDR3 is made up of 13 amino acids. The V gene end was trimmed by 4 bases and the J gene end by 9 bases; junction bases not matched to a gene: 6. CDR1 and CDR2 from the germline V gene are MDHEN and SYDVKM.

V and J are TRBV2 and TRBJ1-2, with a tentative D call TRBD1 (6 bases). Between the trimmed V and J ends, which lost 0 bases and 5 bases, there was a span of 16 bases. Germline V gene sequence: CDR1 SNHLY, CDR2 FYNNEI. The CDR3 is made up of 16 amino acids. CDR3 protein: CASSEARVRGEYGYTF. DNA for the CDR3: TGTGCCAGCAGTGAAGCGCGGGTCAGGGGCGAATATGGCTACACCTTC.

The V and J genes are TRBV19 and TRBJ2-2, with 12 bases that match TRBD2. With V trimmed by 5 bases and J by 6 bases, 4 bases remained unmatched. Germline V lookup: CDR1 LNHDA, CDR2 SQIVND (reference sequence). The CDR3 sequence is 15 residues long. The CDR3: CASSWTSGMSGELFF. CDR3 DNA sequence: TGTGCCAGTAGTTGGACTAGCGGGATGTCCGGGGAGCTGTTTTTT.

The rearrangement joins TRBV28 to TRBJ1-3; the D gene is possibly TRBD1 (6 bases). CDR1 and CDR2 (germline): MDHEN, SYDVKM. The V gene lost 4 bases and the J gene lost 5 bases, with 15 bases spanning the gap. The CDR3 runs 15 residues. For the CDR3, the DNA is TGTGCCAGCAGTTCGTCACAGGGTCGGAGAAACACCATATATTTT. Encoded protein: CASSSSQGRRNTIYF.

The chain uses TRBV7-2 and TRBJ2-7, with 12 nucleotides matching TRBD2. In germline, CDR1 is SGHTA, CDR2 FQGNSA. This CDR3 has 15 residues. V shed 3 bases, J shed 6 bases, and the junction held 6 bases outside the gene matches. The CDR3 coding sequence is TGTGCCAGCAGCTTGAGACTAGCGGGAGCTATCGAGCAGTACTTC. It codes for CASSLRLAGAIEQYF.

V is TRBV7-9 and J is TRBJ1-2; a possible D gene is TRBD1 (6 bases). CDR3 size: 15 residues. Germline loops: CDR1 SEHNR, CDR2 FQNEAQ (reference sequence). V lost 1 base and J lost 8, with 17 bases in between. CDR3 residues: CASSLDDVGANGYTF. CDR3 sequence (DNA): TGTGCCAGCAGCTTAGACGATGTGGGGGCAAACGGCTACACCTTC.

In this sample, this clone turned up a few times. The V gene is TRBV18, the J gene TRBJ1-1; TRBD1 is a possible D gene (5 bases). CDR1 is KGHSH and CDR2 is LQKENI in the germline V gene. This CDR3 region has 13 residues. The V gene lost 6 bases and the J gene lost 2 bases, with 10 bases spanning the gap. The CDR3, as DNA: TGTGCCAGCTCCCAGCAGGGTAACACTGAAGCTTTCTTT. Residues: CASSQQGNTEAFF.

The chain recombines TRBV10-3 with TRBJ1-1; 7 bases line up with TRBD1. CDR1 and CDR2 (germline): ENHRY, SYGVKD. V was clipped by 9 bases and J by 2 bases; unmatched bases: 9. CDR3 length: 14 residues. CDR3 protein: CAMKRQGENTEAFF. CDR3 DNA sequence: TGTGCCATGAAACGACAGGGAGAAAACACTGAAGCTTTCTTT.

The J gene is TRBJ1-1, the V gene TRBV11-2; weak D call: TRBD1 (5 bases). Germline lookup yields CDR1 SGHAT and CDR2 FQNNGV. Trimming took off 5 bases at V and 1 base at J, with 8 bases between the two ends. CDR3 size: 13 residues. CDR3 in amino acids: CASSPGGNTEAFF. CDR3 nucleotide sequence: TGTGCCAGCAGCCCGGGGGGGAACACTGAAGCTTTCTTT.

The chain links TRBV12-3 or TRBV12-4 to TRBJ1-2; 8 positions match TRBD1. The ends lost 6 bases at V and 7 bases at J; junction bases unmatched: 7. CDR3 size: 13 residues. CDR3 amino acids: CASSRQGRVGYTF. CDR3 DNA sequence: TGTGCCAGCAGCCGACAGGGGAGGGTTGGCTACACCTTC.

The chain links TRBV18 to TRBJ1-1; D not certain. Germline V gives CDR1 KGHSH, CDR2 LQKENI. Trimming took 6 bases from V and 5 from J, leaving 22 bases between them. The CDR3 covers 16 residues. This CDR3 reads CASSLRGMGSMTEAFF. The CDR3 nucleotides read TGTGCCAGCTCCCTCCGGGGAATGGGTAGTATGACTGAAGCTTTCTTT.